A selection of T cell receptor beta chains follows, all from one sample in a study of shared clonotypes between healthy human individuals. Clones were read by immunoSEQ multiplex PCR, and TCRdb kept only the in-frame ones, dropping some. The sample carries about half a million clones, around 73% recorded once. The sequenced material came from PBMCs. The receptors stem from a woman aged 40 to 49 in good health. Some clones in this sample may be carry-over from other donors' samples. The CDR3 runs from the conserved cysteine through the conserved F or W. D genes are given only for firm matches. The size field is filled for only some rows; it gives once, few, many or a size class.

D gene,V gene,clone size,J gene,CDR3 DNA,CDR3 protein
.,TRBV5-1,.,TRBJ1-3,TGCGCCAGCAGCTTGCTGGGGAGCGGAAACACCATATATTTT,CASSLLGSGNTIYF
TRBD1,TRBV19,.,TRBJ1-5,TGTGCCAGTAGTCCCGGGACAGGGCGAAGCAATCAGCCCCAGCATTTT,CASSPGTGRSNQPQHF
.,TRBV10-2,.,TRBJ2-6,TGCGCCAGCAGTTTACAGGGTAGCTCTGGGGCCAACGTCCTGACTTTC,CASSLQGSSGANVLTF
.,TRBV6-4,.,TRBJ1-6,TGTGCCAGCAGTGACTCGAGTCCCAATTCACCCCTCCACTTT,CASSDSSPNSPLHF
TRBD1,TRBV29-1,once,TRBJ1-4,TGCAGCACTCGACAGGGTAATGAAAAACTGTTTTTT,CSTRQGNEKLFF
.,TRBV15,few,TRBJ1-5,TGTGCCACCAGCGGCCAGGGGATTGGGGGCAATCAGCCCCAGCATTTT,CATSGQGIGGNQPQHF
.,TRBV5-4,.,TRBJ2-7,TGTGCCAGCAGCTCCCCAGGGTACCACGAGCAGTACTTC,CASSSPGYHEQYF
.,TRBV5-1,once,TRBJ2-3,TGCGCCAGCGCGGGGTTTGCGGGACCCACAGATACGCAGTATTTT,CASAGFAGPTDTQYF
TRBD2,TRBV28,.,TRBJ2-1,TGTGCCAGCAGTGTCGGGACTAGGTCTACGTACAATGAGCAGTTCTTC,CASSVGTRSTYNEQFF
.,TRBV5-4,.,TRBJ2-1,TGTGCCAGCAGCTATGGAGGGCAAGACAATGAGCAGTTCTTC,CASSYGGQDNEQFF
.,TRBV15,.,TRBJ2-7,TGTGCCACCAGCAGAGAAGCACCGCGGTGGCCTCTGAGCTCCTACGAGCAGTACTTC,CATSREAPRWPLSSYEQYF
.,TRBV9,.,TRBJ2-2,TGTGCCAGCAGCGTTACAGCCGGGACGCTTGTCTCCGGGGAGCTGTTTTTT,CASSVTAGTLVSGELFF
.,TRBV6-5,.,TRBJ1-1,TGTGCCAGCAGCCCCGGGGGGGGTGAAGCTTTCTTT,CASSPGGGEAFF
.,TRBV20-1,.,TRBJ2-1,TGCAGCGGGGACCGACACAATGAGCAGTTCTTC,CSGDRHNEQFF
.,TRBV27,.,TRBJ1-4,TGTGCCAGCAGTTTTGTCAATTCTAATGAAAAACTGTTTTTT,CASSFVNSNEKLFF
.,TRBV13,.,TRBJ2-7,TGTGCCAGCAGCTTAAAGTACGAGCAGTACTTC,CASSLKYEQYF
TRBD1,TRBV19,.,TRBJ2-7,TGTGCCAGTAGCCAGGGACAGGTATCCTACGAGCAGTACTTC,CASSQGQVSYEQYF
TRBD2,TRBV18,.,TRBJ2-5,TGTGCCAGCTCACCACCAGCGGGGATGCAAGAGACCCAGTACTTC,CASSPPAGMQETQYF
TRBD2,TRBV19,.,TRBJ2-5,TGTGCCAGTAGTATGTTTGCTAGCGGGGTCCCTGCTGAGACCCAGTACTTC,CASSMFASGVPAETQYF
.,TRBV2,few,TRBJ1-1,TGTGCCAGCGGGAACACTGAAGCTTTCTTT,CASGNTEAFF
.,TRBV19,.,TRBJ2-6,TGTGCCAGTAGTATAGGAGGGAATGGGGCCAACGTCCTGACTTTC,CASSIGGNGANVLTF
.,TRBV28,.,TRBJ2-3,TGTGCCAGCAGGGCGAAGCTTTGGCCGACAGATACGCAGTATTTT,CASRAKLWPTDTQYF